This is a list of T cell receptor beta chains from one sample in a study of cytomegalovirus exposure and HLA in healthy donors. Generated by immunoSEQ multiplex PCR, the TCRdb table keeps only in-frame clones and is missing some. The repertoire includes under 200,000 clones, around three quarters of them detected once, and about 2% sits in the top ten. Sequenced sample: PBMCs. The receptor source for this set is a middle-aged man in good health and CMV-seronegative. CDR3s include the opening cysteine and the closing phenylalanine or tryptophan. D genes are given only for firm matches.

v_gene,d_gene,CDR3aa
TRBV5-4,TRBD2,CASSGTRNYNEQFF
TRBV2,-,CASNEGRQETQYF
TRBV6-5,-,CASRQVGGETEAFF
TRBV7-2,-,CASSIGAGQRGYTF
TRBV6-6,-,CASRDDQGSGNTIYF
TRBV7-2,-,CASSLGGGSNEKLFF
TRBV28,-,CASRIYGKSNNQPQHF
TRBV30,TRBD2,CAWSPGLAGPTDTQYF
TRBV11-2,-,CASSPTALNTEAFF
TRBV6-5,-,CASEDRGYTF
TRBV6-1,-,CASLPGTDTQYF
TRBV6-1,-,CASSVVDNYSGNTIYF
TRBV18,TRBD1,CASSLDPTGFTDTQYF
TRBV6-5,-,CASSYSSNLYGYTF
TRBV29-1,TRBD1,CSVGRQGYGNEQFF
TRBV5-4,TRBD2,CASSLGLAGGTYEQYF
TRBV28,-,CASSLPVAGMGAFF
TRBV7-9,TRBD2,CASSPGLAVRGQYF
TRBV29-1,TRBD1,CSVEEDREYGYTF
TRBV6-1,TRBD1,CASTTGDRGYEQYF
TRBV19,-,CASSIVSGIARNIQYF
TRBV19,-,CASSPSFRGDTEAFF
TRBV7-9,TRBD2,CASSLTTSGRYEQYF
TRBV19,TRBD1,CASSTQGQDQPQHF
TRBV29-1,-,CSVESGTGELFF
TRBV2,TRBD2,CASSSRTSASRNEQFF
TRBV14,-,CASSHRPLTGELFF
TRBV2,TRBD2,CAAWGTSGSIVQETQYF
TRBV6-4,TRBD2,CTSLKGGTSGSMHNEQFF
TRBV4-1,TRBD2,CASSPAGGPPDTQYF
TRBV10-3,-,CAISEWGPNQPQHF
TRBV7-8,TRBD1,CASSPGGPSLTGELFF
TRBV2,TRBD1,CASSAPGQGEETQYF
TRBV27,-,CASRRPPSAEQFF
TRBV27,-,CASSGGRGIDEQFF
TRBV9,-,CASSPQGRAALGEQFF
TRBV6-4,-,CASSRKGYLNF
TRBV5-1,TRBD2,CASSLLAGGKEQFF
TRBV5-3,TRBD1,CARSRPGQGTWEQYF
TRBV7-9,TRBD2,CASSPGLAFSGANVLTF